This T cell receptor beta chain emerged from a study of T cell responses to AZD1222 COVID-19 vaccine. Profiling relied on immunoSEQ multiplex PCR, and the TCRdb table lists in-frame clones only, not all of them. Here the sample spans under 70,000 clones, over 60% being singletons. Details on this clone: Its specificity is not known.

General study findings and limits: Most donors were white British, females outnumbered males, and clonal diversity was possibly underestimated. Increased Spike-specific TCR breadth and depth were observed after two AZD1222 doses.

The material was peripheral blood, obtained on day 0 of AZD1222 vaccination. This receptor was taken from an adult in good health.

The CDR3 is CASSEKRGGEAFF. DNA of the CDR3: TGCGCCAGCAGTGAGAAGCGGGGCGGGGAAGCTTTCTTT. The genes are TRBV10-1 and TRBJ1-1; D may be TRBD1 (5 bases). Germline V CDR1 and CDR2: WNHNN, SYGVQD (reference sequence). The CDR3 consists of 13 residues. V lost 2 bases and J 8 bases, leaving 12 bases between the germline ends.